This record concerns one T cell receptor beta chain sequence. These data come from a study of blood T cell repertoires in COVID-19. In the study overall: COVID-19 samples from acute and convalescent phases originated in the United States, Italy and Spain. Sources were T cells, B-cell-depleted T cells, or PBMCs; the material itself was cDNA or gDNA.

Using immunoSEQ multiplex PCR, the repertoire was profiled, and TCRdb retains in-frame clones only, with some absent. The top ten hold 9.5% to 10% of the sample, which has 300,000 to 400,000 clones, 87% seen once. The sample was peripheral blood. The receptor was derived from a man between 25 and 39 years old with COVID-19, enrolled during active disease.

For the CDR3, the DNA is TGTGCCAGCAGCTATGTAGCGGGGGGGCCGGGAGATACGCAGTATTTT. Residues: CASSYVAGGPGDTQYF. The chain has TRBV7-2 and TRBJ2-3, with 11 positions matching TRBD2. In germline, CDR1 is SGHTA, CDR2 FQGNSA. V shed 4 bases and J 5 bases; nucleotides not matched to a gene: 8. This CDR3 comprises 16 residues.